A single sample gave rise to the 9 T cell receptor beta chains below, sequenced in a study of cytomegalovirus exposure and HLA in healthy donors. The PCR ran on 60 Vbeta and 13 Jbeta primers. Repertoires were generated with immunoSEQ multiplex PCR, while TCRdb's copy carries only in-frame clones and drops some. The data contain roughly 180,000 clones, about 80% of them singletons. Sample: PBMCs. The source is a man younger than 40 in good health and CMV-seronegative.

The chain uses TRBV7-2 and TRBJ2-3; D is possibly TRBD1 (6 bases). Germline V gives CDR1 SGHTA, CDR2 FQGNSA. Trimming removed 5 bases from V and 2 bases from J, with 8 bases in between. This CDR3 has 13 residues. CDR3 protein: CASSRTATDTQYF. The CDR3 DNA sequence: TGTGCCAGCAGCCGGACAGCCACAGATACGCAGTATTTT.

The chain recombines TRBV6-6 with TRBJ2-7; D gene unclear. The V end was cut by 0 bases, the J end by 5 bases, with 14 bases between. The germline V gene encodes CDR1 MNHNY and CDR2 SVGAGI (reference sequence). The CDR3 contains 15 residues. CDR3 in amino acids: CASSYSQGTKDEQYF. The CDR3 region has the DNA TGTGCCAGCAGTTACTCGCAAGGAACTAAGGACGAGCAGTACTTC.

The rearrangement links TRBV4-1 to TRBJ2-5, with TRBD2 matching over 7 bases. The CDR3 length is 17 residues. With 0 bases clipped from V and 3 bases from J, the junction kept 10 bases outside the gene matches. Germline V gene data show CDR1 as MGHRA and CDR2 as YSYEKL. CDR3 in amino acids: CASSQERATSGKETQYF. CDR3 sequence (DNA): TGCGCCAGCAGCCAAGAAAGAGCGACCAGCGGGAAAGAGACCCAGTACTTC.

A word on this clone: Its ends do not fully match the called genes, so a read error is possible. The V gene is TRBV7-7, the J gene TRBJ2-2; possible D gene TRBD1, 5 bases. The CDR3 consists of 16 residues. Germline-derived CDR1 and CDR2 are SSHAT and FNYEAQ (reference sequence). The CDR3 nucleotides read TGTGCTAGCAGCTTAGCTGGGGCCATGAACACCGGGGAGCTGTTTTTT. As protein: CASSLAGAMNTGELFF.

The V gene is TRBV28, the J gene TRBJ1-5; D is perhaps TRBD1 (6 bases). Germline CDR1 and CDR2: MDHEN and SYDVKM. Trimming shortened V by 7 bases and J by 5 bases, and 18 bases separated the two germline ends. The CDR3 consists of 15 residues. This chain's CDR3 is CASTSDGQFYQPQHF. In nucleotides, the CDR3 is TGTGCCAGCACCTCAGATGGACAGTTTTATCAGCCCCAGCATTTT.

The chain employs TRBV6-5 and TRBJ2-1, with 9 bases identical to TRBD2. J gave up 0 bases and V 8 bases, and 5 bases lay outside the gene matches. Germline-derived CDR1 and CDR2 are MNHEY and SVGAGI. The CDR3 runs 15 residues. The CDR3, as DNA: TGTGCCAGCCGAGTAGCGGGAGTCTCCTACAATGAGCAGTTCTTC. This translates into CASRVAGVSYNEQFF.

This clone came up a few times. The chain's CDR3 is CARSGTGAPTYEQYF. The DNA of the CDR3 is TGTGCCAGAAGCGGTACAGGGGCCCCTACCTACGAGCAGTACTTC. The chain combines TRBV7-5 with TRBJ2-7; the table calls TRBD1, which could not be checked here. TRBV7-5 is a known pseudogene. This CDR3 comprises 15 residues.

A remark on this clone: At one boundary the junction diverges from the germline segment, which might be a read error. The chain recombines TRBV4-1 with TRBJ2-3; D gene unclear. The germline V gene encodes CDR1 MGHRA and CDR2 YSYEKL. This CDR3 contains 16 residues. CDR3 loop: CASSLTVTRTTDTQYF. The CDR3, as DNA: TGCGCCAGCAGCCTTACGGTGACCCGCACCACAGATACACAGTATTTT.

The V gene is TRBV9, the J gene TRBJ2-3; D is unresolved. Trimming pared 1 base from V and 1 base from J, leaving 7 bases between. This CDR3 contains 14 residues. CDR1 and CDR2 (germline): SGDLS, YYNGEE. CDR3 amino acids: CASSVSPGTDTQYF. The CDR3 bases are TGTGCCAGCAGCGTATCCCCGGGCACAGATACGCAGTATTTT.